The source of this TCR beta chain is a study of T cell responses to AZD1222 COVID-19 vaccine. Study-wide points: Baseline seropositivity characterized only a handful of AZD1222 recipients. Vaccine-associated CD4 TCRs ranged over spike, dominating at 160-218 and 743-854. In the spike-specific TCR repertoire, nearly half reportedly target unmutated variant regions. There were mostly white British donors and more females than males, and clonal diversity was possibly underestimated.

The CDR3 consists of 15 residues. The germline V and J ends were trimmed by 1 base and 0 bases, with 9 bases remaining between them. CDR1 and CDR2 from the germline V gene are SGHVS and FQNEAQ. Details on this clone: Its antigen is unidentified.

Sequenced by immunoSEQ multiplex PCR; TCRdb stores in-frame clones only, minus some. Of roughly 120,000 clones in the sample, 90% to 95% are singletons; the top ten hold approximately 3%. The chain recombines TRBV7-8 with TRBJ1-1; D ambiguous. The source was peripheral blood, collected on day 0 of AZD1222 vaccination. This TCR came from an adult in good health. CDR3 amino acids: CASSLVRPMNTEAFF. The CDR3 DNA reads as TGTGCCAGCAGCTTAGTTAGGCCAATGAACACTGAAGCTTTCTTT.